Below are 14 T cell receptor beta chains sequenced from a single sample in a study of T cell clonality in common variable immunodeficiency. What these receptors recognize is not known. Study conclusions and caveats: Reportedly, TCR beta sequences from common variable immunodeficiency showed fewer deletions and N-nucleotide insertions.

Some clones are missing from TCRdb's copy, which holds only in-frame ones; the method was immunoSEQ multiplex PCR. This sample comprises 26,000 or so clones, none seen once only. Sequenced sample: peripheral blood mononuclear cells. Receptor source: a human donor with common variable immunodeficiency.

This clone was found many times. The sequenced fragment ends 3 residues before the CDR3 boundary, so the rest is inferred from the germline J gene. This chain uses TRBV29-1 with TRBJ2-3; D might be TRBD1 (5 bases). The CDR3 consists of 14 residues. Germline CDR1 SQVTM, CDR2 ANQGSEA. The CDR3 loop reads CSASGGQGSITQYF. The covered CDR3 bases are TGCAGCGCCTCAGGTGGGCAGGGTAGTATAACG.

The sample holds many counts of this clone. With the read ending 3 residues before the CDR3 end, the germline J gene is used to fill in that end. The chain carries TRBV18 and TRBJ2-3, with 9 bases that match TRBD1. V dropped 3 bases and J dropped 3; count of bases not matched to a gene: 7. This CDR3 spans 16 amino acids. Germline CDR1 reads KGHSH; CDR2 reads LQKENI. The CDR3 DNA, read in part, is TGTGCCAGCTCACCCTCCACGGGACAGGGAACAGATACG. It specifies CASSPSTGQGTDT. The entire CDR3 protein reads CASSPSTGQGTDTQYF.

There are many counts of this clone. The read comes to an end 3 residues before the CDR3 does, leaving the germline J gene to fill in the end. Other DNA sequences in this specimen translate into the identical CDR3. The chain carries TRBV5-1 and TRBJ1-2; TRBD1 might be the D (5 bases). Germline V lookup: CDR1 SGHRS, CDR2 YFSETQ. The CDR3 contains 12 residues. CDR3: CASSLAGGGYTF. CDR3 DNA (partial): TGCGCCAGCAGCTTGGCCGGGGGAGGC.

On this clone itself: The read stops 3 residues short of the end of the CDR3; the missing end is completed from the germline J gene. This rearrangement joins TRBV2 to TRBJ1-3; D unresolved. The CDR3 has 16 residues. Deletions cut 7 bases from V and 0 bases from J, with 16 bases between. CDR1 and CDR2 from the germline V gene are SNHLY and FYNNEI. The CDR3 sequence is CASTSLGSFSGNTIYF. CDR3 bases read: TGTGCCAGCACCTCCCTCGGGTCCTTCTCTGGAAACACC.

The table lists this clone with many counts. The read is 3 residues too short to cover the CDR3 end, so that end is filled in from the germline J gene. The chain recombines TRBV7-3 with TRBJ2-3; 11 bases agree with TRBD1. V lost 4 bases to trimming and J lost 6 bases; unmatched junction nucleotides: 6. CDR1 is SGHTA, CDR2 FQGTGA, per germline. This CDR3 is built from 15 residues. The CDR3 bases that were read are TGTGCCAGCAGCTCAACCGGGACAGGGGGGGATACG. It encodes CASSSTGTGGDT. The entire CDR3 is CASSSTGTGGDTQYF.

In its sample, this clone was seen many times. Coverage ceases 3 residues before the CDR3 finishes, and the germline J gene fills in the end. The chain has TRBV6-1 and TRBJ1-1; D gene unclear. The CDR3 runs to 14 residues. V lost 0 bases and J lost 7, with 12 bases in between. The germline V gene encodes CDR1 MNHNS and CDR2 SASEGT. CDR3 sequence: CASSEAHKNYEAFF. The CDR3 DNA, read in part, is TGTGCCAGCAGTGAAGCCCACAAAAATTATGAA.

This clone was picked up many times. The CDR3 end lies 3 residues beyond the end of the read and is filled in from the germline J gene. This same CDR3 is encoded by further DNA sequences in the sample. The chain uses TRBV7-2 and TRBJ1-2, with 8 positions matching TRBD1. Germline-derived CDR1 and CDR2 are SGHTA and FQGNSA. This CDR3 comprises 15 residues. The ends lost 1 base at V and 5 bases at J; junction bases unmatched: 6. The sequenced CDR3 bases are TGTGCCAGCAGCTTAGGAAGGACAGGGCTTTATGGC. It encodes CASSLGRTGLYG. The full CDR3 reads CASSLGRTGLYGYTF.

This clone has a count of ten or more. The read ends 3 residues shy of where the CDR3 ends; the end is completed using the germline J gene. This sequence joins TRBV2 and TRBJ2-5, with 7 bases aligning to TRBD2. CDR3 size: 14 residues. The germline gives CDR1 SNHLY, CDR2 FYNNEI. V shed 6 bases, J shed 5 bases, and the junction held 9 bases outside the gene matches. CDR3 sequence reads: CASSAGSGGETQYF. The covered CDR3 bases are TGTGCCAGCAGCGCAGGGTCCGGGGGGGAGACC.

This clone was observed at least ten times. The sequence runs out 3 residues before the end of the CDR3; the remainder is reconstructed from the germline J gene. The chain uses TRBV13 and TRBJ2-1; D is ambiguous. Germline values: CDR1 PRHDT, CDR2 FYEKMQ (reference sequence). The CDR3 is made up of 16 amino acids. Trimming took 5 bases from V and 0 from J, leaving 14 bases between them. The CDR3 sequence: CASSPNGGTSYNEQFF. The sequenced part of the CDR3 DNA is TGTGCCAGCAGCCCCAATGGCGGAACCTCCTACAATGAG. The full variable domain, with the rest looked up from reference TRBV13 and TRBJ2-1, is AAGVIQSPRHLIKEKRETATLKCYPIPRHDTVYWYQQGPGQDPQFLISFYEKMQSDKGSIPDRFSAQQFSDYHSELNMSSLELGDSALYFCASSPNGGTSYNEQFFGPGTRLTVL.

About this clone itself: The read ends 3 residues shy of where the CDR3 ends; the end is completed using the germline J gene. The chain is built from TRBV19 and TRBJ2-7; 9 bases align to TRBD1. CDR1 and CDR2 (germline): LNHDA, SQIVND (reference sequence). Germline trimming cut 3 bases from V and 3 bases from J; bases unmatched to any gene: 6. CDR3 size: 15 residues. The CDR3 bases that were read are TGTGCCAGTAGTATTCAGGGACAGGGAGACTACGAG. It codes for CASSIQGQGDYE. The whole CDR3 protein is CASSIQGQGDYEQYF.

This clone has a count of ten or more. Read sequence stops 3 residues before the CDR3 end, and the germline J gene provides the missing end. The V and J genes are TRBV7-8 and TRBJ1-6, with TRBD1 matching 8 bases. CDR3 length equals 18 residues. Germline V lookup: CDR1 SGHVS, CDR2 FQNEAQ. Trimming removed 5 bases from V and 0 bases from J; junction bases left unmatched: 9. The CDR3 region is CASSPWTGIGSYNSPLHF. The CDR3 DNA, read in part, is TGTGCCAGCAGCCCTTGGACAGGGATAGGCTCCTATAATTCACCC.

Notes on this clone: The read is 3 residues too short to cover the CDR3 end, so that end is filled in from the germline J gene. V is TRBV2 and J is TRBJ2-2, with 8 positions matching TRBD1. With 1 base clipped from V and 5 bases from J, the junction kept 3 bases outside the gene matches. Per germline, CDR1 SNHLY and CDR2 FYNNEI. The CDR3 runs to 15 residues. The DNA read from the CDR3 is TGTGCCAGCAGTGAAGAGTGGACAGGGACCGGGGAG. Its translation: CASSEEWTGTGE. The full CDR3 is CASSEEWTGTGELFF.

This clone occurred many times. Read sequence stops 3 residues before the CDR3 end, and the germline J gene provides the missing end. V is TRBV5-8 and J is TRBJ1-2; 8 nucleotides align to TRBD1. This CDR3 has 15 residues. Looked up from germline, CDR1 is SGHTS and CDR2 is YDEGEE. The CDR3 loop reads CASSRGQETSSRYTF. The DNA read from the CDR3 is TGTGCCAGCAGCAGGGGACAGGAAACATCTTCGCGC.

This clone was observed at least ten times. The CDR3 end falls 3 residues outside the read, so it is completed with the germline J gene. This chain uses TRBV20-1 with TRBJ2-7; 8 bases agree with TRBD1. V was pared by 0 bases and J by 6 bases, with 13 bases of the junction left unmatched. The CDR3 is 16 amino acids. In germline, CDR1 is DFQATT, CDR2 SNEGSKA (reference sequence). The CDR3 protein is CSARDQGAGGLAEQYF. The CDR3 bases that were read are TGCAGTGCTAGAGATCAGGGTGCAGGGGGCCTAGCCGAG.